The 3 T cell receptor beta chains below all came from one sample that was sequenced in a study of long-term antiretroviral therapy in people with HIV. immunoSEQ v3.0 was run at survey level. Here immunoSEQ multiplex PCR was the method, and the copy in TCRdb shows in-frame clones only, minus some. The sample has 20,000 to 25,000 clones; about 88% are singletons. The material was unsorted PBMCs, obtained 0.6 years after starting antiretroviral therapy. The receptors were sampled from a man aged 55-75 years with HIV.

This clone is a singleton in its sample. The V gene is TRBV18, the J gene TRBJ1-5, with 7 bases aligning to TRBD1. This CDR3 has 16 amino acids. Trimming at V came to 4 bases and at J to 5 bases, leaving 11 bases not matched to a gene. The germline V gene has CDR1 KGHSH and CDR2 LQKENI. CDR3: CASSQNYRGGDQPQHF. The CDR3 DNA follows: TGTGCCAGCTCACAGAATTACAGGGGAGGGGATCAGCCCCAGCATTTT.

The chain combines TRBV9 with TRBJ1-2; no definite D call. The CDR3 contains 15 residues. V lost 4 bases and J 4 bases, leaving 17 bases between the germline ends. The germline CDR1 and CDR2 sequences are SGDLS and YYNGEE. The CDR3 DNA is TGTGCCAGCAGCTCATCTGGCGGAGTCACCTATGGCTACACCTTC. This codes for CASSSSGGVTYGYTF.

The chain couples TRBV4-2 to TRBJ1-1; tentatively, D is TRBD1 (5 bases). Germline assignment: CDR1 LGHNA and CDR2 YNFKEQ. This CDR3 comprises 17 residues. Between the trimmed V and J ends, which lost 0 bases and 4 bases, there was a span of 18 bases. Here the CDR3 DNA reads TGTGCCAGCAGCCAAGATACGGGTGCGGGGCGAGTCACTGAAGCTTTCTTT. Translated, it gives CASSQDTGAGRVTEAFF.